The rows below give T cell receptor beta chains drawn from one sample of a study of T cells in Graves' hyperthyroidism and ophthalmopathy. TCRdb reprocessed the multiplex PCR reads with MiXCR, giving one entry per CDR3 protein. The sample has 300,000 to 450,000 distinct CDR3 sequences, about 15% seen once. The source material was blood. The receptor source for this set is a woman between 25 and 40 years old with Graves' hyperthyroidism that later progressed to Graves' ophthalmopathy. CDR3s include the opening cysteine and the closing phenylalanine or tryptophan. D genes are given only for firm matches. Clone sizes are given selectively: once, few, many, or a class where the clone is expanded.

clone_size j_call cdr3_length d_call v_call cdr3_aa cdr3_nt
many TRBJ2-7 16 TRBD2 TRBV15 CATSSEGLAGDYEQYF TGTGCCACCAGCAGTGAGGGACTAGCGGGAGACTACGAGCAGTACTTC
many TRBJ1-2 13 . TRBV27 CASSLKGPYGYTF TGTGCCAGCAGTTTAAAGGGACCCTATGGCTACACCTTC
. TRBJ2-4 13 TRBD1 TRBV14 CASSWDRGHIQYF TGTGCCAGCAGCTGGGACAGGGGTCACATTCAGTACTTC
few TRBJ1-5 15 TRBD1 TRBV5-5 CASSPGQHSNQPQHF TGTGCCAGCAGCCCGGGACAGCATAGCAATCAGCCCCAGCATTTT
many TRBJ1-2 14 TRBD1 TRBV28 CASSFGQGAGGYTF TGTGCCAGCAGTTTCGGACAGGGGGCTGGTGGCTACACCTTC
. TRBJ2-1 14 TRBD2 TRBV20-1 CSASGGSRSNEQFF TGCAGTGCTAGTGGCGGGAGTCGCTCCAATGAGCAGTTCTTC
many TRBJ2-5 15 . TRBV20-1 CSARWGARDGETQYF TGCAGTGCCAGATGGGGCGCCCGGGACGGAGAGACCCAGTACTTC
few TRBJ1-1 17 TRBD1 TRBV5-1 CASSLEVQGEVNTEAFF TGCGCCAGCAGCTTGGAGGTTCAGGGGGAGGTGAACACTGAAGCTTTCTTT
many TRBJ1-1 14 . TRBV20-1 CSARPGRAHTEAFF TGCAGTGCTAGGCCAGGCAGGGCGCACACTGAAGCTTTCTTT
many TRBJ1-5 15 TRBD1 TRBV28 CASSPGQGAWQPQHF TGTGCCAGCAGCCCAGGACAGGGCGCTTGGCAGCCCCAGCATTTT
. TRBJ1-1 14 TRBD1 TRBV20-1 CSAQPGGTNTDAFF TGCAGTGCTCAGCCAGGGGGAACGAACACTGACGCTTTCTTT
many TRBJ1-6 11 . TRBV2 CASRSGPFLHF TGTGCCAGCAGGAGCGGACCGTTCCTCCACTTT
few TRBJ2-7 14 . TRBV27 CASSYRPLSYEQYF TGTGCCAGCAGTTATCGTCCACTCTCCTACGAGCAGTACTTC
many TRBJ2-7 18 TRBD2 TRBV6-2/TRBV6-3 CASTPPTSGDLRSYEQYF TGTGCCAGCACCCCCCCTACTAGCGGGGATCTCCGGAGTTACGAGCAGTACTTC
few TRBJ1-5 16 TRBD1 TRBV7-2 CASSLTGLYSNQPQHF TGTGCCAGCAGCTTGACAGGGCTCTATAGCAATCAGCCCCAGCATTTT
many TRBJ2-7 14 . TRBV5-1 CASSLFITDYEQYF TGCGCCAGCAGCTTGTTTATTACAGACTACGAGCAGTACTTC
. TRBJ2-6 15 TRBD1 TRBV29-1 CSVADRGPGANVLTF TGCAGCGTGGCCGACAGGGGGCCTGGGGCCAACGTCCTGACTTTC
many TRBJ1-5 13 . TRBV6-1 CASSSVTGQPQHF TGTGCCAGCAGCTCGGTCACAGGACAGCCCCAGCATTTT
few TRBJ2-7 13 . TRBV27 CASTTGALGEQYF TGTGCCAGCACCACCGGGGCGCTTGGTGAGCAGTACTTC
many TRBJ1-4 15 TRBD1 TRBV9 CASSVDRGGREKLFF TGTGCCAGCAGCGTTGACAGGGGGGGACGAGAAAAACTGTTTTTT
many TRBJ2-1 13 . TRBV12-3/TRBV12-4 CASSLEGTNEQFF TGTGCCAGCAGTTTGGAGGGCACGAATGAGCAGTTCTTC
many TRBJ2-3 17 TRBD2 TRBV24-1 CATSDAGPSGSLDTQYF TGTGCCACCAGTGACGCCGGGCCTAGCGGGAGCTTGGATACGCAGTATTTT
many TRBJ2-7 15 TRBD1 TRBV7-9 CASSPRGQGSDEQYF TGTGCCAGCAGCCCCCGGGGACAGGGGTCTGACGAGCAGTACTTC
many TRBJ2-1 14 . TRBV5-1 CASSPDTDLNEQFF TGCGCCAGCAGTCCCGACACCGACCTCAATGAGCAGTTCTTC
many TRBJ2-3 21 TRBD2 TRBV27 CASSLSRLAGGIPPSTDTQYF TGTGCCAGCAGTTTATCCCGACTAGCGGGGGGTATCCCCCCTAGCACAGATACGCAGTATTTT
. TRBJ2-7 14 TRBD2 TRBV20-1 CSARAGRGGYEQYF TGCAGTGCTAGGGCGGGGAGGGGAGGATACGAGCAGTACTTC
many TRBJ2-7 16 . TRBV5-1 CASSRGTAGGGDEQYF TGCGCCAGCAGCAGGGGGACCGCCGGAGGGGGGGATGAGCAGTACTTC
few TRBJ2-6 17 . TRBV5-8 CASSPRDGASGANVLTF TGTGCCAGCAGCCCCCGGGACGGAGCCTCTGGGGCCAACGTCCTGACTTTC
many TRBJ2-5 16 . TRBV2 CASGEEDRDFGETQYF TGTGCCAGCGGGGAAGAGGACAGAGACTTCGGAGAGACCCAGTACTTC
few TRBJ1-2 13 . TRBV7-4 CASSREANYGHTF TGTGCCAGCAGCCGGGAAGCAAACTATGGCCACACCTTC
. TRBJ1-6 15 . TRBV5-5 CASSLDIPYSSPLHF TGTGCCAGCAGCCTAGACATACCTTATAGTTCACCCCTCCACTTT
many TRBJ1-1 13 . TRBV28 CASCMGMGTEAFF TGTGCCAGCTGCATGGGGATGGGCACTGAAGCTTTCTTT
many TRBJ1-1 13 . TRBV15 CATSRDVGARAFF TGTGCCACCAGCAGAGACGTGGGGGCGCGAGCTTTCTTT
. TRBJ1-6 14 . TRBV20-1 CSTRVRTSNSPLHF TGCAGTACTAGAGTTCGTACATCCAATTCACCCCTCCACTTT